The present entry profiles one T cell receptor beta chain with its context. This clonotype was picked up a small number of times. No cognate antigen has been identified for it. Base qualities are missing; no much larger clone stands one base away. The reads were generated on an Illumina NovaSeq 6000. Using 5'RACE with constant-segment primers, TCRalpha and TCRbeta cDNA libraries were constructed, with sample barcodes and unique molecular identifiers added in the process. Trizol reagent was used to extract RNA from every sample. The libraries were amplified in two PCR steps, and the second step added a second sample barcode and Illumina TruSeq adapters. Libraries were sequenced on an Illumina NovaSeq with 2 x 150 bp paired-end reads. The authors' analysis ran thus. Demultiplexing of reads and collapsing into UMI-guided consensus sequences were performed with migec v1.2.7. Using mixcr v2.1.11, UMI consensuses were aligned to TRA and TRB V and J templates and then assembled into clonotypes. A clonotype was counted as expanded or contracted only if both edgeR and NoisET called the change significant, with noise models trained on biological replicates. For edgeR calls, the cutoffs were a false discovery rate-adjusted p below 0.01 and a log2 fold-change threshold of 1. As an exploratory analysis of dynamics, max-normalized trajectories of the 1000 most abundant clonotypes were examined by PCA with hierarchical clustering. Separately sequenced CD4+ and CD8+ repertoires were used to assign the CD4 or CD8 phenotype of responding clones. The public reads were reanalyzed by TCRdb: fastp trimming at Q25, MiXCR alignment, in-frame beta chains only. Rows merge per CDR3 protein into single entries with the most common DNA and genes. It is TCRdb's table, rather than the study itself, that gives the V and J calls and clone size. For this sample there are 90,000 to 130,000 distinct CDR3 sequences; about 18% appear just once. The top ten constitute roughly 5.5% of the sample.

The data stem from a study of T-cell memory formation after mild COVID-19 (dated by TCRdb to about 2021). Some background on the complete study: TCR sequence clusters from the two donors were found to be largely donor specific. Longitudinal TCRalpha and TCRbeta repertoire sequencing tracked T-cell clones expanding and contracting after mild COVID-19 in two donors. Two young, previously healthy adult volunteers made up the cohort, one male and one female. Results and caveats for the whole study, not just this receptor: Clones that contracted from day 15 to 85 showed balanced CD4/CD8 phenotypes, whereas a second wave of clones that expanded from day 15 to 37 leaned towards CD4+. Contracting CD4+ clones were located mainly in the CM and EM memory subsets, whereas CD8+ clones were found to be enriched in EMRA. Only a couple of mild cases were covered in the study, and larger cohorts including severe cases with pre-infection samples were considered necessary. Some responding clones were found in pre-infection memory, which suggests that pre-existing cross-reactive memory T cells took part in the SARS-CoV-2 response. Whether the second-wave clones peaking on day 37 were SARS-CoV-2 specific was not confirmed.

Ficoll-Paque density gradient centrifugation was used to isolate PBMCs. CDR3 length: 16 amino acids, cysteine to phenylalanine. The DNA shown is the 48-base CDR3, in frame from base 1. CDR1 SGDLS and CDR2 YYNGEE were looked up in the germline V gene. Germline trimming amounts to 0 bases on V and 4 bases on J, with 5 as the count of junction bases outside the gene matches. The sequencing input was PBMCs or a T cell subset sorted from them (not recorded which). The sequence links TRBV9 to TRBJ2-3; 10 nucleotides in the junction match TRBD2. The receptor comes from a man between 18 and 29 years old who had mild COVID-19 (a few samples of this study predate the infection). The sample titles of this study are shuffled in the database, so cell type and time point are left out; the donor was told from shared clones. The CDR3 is CASSVGVAGGADTQYF. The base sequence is TGTGCCAGCAGCGTAGGGGTAGCGGGGGGTGCAGATACGCAGTATTTT.